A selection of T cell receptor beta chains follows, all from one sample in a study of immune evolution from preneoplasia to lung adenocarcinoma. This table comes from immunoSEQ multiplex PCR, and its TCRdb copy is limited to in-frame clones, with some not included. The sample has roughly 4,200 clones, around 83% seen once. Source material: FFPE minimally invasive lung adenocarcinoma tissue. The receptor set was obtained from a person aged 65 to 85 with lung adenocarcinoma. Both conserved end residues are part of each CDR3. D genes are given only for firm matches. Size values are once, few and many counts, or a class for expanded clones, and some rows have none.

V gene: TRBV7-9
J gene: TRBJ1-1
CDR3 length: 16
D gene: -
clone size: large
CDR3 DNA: TGTGCCAGCAGCTTGGTAGCTGGCCAACAGAGGTCTGAAGCTTTCTTT
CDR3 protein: CASSLVAGQQRSEAFF

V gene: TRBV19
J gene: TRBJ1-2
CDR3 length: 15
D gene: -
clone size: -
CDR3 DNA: TGTGCCAGTAGTATATTCGGACAGCTTAACTATGGCTACACCTTC
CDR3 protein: CASSIFGQLNYGYTF

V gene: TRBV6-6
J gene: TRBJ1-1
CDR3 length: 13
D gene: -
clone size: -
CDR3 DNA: TGTGCCAGCCAGGTACTGGGGAACACTGAAGCTTTCTTT
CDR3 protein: CASQVLGNTEAFF

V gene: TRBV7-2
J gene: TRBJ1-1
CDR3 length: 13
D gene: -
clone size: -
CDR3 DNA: TGTGCCAGCAGAACACAGGGAAACACTGAAGCTTTCTTT
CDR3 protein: CASRTQGNTEAFF

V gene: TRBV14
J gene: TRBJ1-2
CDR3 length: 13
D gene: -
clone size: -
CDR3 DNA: TGTGCCAGCAGCCAAAGTCCGGGAAGTGGCTACACCTTC
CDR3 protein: CASSQSPGSGYTF

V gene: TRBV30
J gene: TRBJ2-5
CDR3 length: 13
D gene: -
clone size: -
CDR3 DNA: TGTGCCTGGAGTGTGACTGGGTTGGGAGACCAGTACTTC
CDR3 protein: CAWSVTGLGDQYF

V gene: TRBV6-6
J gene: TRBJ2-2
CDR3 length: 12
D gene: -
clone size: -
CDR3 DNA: TGTGCCAGCTACCGGTCCACCGGGGAGCTGTTTTTT
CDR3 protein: CASYRSTGELFF

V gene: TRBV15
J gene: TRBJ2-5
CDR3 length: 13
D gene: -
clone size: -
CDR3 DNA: TGTGCCACCAGCAGAGCGGGGGACGAGACCCAGTACTTC
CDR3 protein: CATSRAGDETQYF

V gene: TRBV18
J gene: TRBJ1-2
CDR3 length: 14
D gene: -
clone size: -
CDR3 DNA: TGTGCCAGCTCACCACGGAGGGGCGACTATGGCTACACCTTC
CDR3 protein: CASSPRRGDYGYTF

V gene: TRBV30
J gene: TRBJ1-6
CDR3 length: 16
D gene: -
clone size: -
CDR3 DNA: TGTGCCTGGAGTCCCCCCTCGCCTATACGGAATTCACCCCTCCACTTT
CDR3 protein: CAWSPPSPIRNSPLHF

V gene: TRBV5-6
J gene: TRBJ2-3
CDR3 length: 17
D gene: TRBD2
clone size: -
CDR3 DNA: TGTGCCAGCAGCTTGGTGGGGGCGAGCGGGAGGAGAGATACGCAGTATTTT
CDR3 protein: CASSLVGASGRRDTQYF

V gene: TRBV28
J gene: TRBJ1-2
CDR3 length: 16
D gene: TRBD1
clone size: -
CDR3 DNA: TGTGCCAGCACCGCAGGGACAGGGGCCTCCCGATGGGGCTACACCTTC
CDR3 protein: CASTAGTGASRWGYTF

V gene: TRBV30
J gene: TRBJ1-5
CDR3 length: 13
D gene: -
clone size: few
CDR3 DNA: TGTGCCTGGAGTCGTCAGTATAATCAGCCCCAGCATTTT
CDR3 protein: CAWSRQYNQPQHF

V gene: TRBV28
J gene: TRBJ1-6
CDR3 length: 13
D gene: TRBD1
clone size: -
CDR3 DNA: TGTGCCAGCAGGGAGACAGGGAATTCACCCCTCCACTTT
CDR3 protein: CASRETGNSPLHF

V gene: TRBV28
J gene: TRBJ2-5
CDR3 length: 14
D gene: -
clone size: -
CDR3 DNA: TGTGCCAGCGGAGAAGCCCCCGGTAAGGTGACCCAGTACTTC
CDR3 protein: CASGEAPGKVTQYF

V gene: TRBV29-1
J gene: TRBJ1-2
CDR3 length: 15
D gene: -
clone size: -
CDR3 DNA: TGCAGCGTTGAGTCCTCGTCGGCAGAAGATTATGGCTACACCTTC
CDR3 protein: CSVESSSAEDYGYTF

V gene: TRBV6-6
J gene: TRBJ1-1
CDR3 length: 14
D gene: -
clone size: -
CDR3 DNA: TGTGCCAGCAGCCTACAGGGAAGCGTATCGAAAGCTTTCTTT
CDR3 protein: CASSLQGSVSKAFF

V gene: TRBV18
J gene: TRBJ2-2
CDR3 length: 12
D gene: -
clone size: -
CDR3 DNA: TGTGCCAGCTCACCAAATACCGGGGAGCTGTTTTTT
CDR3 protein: CASSPNTGELFF

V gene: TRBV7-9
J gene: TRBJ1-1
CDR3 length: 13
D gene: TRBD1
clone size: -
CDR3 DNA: TGTGCCAGCAGCACCAACAGGGGTACTGAAGCTTTCTTT
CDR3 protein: CASSTNRGTEAFF

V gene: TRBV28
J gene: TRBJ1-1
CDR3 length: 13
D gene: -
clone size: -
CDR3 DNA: TGTGCCAGCAGGGTCTCGTGGGAGAGGGAAGCTTTCTTT
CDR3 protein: CASRVSWEREAFF

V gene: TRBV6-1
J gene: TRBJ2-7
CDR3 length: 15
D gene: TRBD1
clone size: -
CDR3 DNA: TGTGCCAGCAGTGAAGAGACAGGGGGCTCCTACGAGCAGTACTTC
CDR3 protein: CASSEETGGSYEQYF

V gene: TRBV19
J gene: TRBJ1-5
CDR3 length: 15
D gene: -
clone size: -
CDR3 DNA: TGTGCCAGTAGTATCTCGGCGGTCACCAATCAGCCCCAGCATTTT
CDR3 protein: CASSISAVTNQPQHF

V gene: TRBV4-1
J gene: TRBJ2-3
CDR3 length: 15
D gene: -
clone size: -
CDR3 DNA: TGCGCCAGCAGCCACCGGACACAGCCCACAGATACGCAGTATTTT
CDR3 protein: CASSHRTQPTDTQYF

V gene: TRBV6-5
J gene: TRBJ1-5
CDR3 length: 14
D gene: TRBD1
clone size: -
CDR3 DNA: TGTGCCAGCAGTCCCGCCCCCAGGGGGTTGCCCCAGCATTTT
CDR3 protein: CASSPAPRGLPQHF

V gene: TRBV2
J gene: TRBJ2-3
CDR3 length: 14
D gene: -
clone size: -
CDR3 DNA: TGTGCCAGCAGCGCCCTCACTGTGGCAGATACGCAGTATTTT
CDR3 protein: CASSALTVADTQYF

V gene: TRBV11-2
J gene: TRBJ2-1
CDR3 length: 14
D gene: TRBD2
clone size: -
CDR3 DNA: TGTGCCAGCAGCTTAGGGACTAGCCTCAATGAGCAGTTCTTC
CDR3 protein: CASSLGTSLNEQFF

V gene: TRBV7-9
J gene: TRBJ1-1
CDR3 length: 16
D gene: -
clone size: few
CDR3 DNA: TGTGCCAGCAACGCTATCCACGGGGCACGACTCACTGAAGCTTTCTTT
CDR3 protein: CASNAIHGARLTEAFF

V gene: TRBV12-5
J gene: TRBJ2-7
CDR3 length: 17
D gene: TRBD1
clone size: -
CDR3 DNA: TGTGCTAGTGGTTTGGACCAGACAGGGACCGACTACTACGAGCAGTACTTC
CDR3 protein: CASGLDQTGTDYYEQYF

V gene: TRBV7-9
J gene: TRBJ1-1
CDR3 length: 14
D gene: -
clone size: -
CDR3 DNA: TGTGCCAGCAGCCCACTGGAGGGAAGCACTGAAGCTTTCTTT
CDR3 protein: CASSPLEGSTEAFF

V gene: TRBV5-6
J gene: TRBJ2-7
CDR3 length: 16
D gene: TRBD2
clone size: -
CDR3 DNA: TGTGCCAGCAGGTTAGGACTAGCGGGAGGGCCAGGAGAGCAGTACTTC
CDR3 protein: CASRLGLAGGPGEQYF